One T cell receptor (beta chain) is described in this entry. Antigen: not known. Assay: immunoSEQ multiplex PCR; the TCRdb copy retains only in-frame clones and omits some. Of more than 150,000 clones detected, around nine tenths appear once; the ten largest clones hold less than 6%. The data derive from a study of Ad26.COV2.S vaccination and SARS-CoV-2 variants. The study's findings and limits: Total T cell responses were possibly underestimated by TCR breadth and depth analyses. Vaccine recipients had higher spike-specific TCR breadth than placebo recipients. Following vaccination, spike-specific CD8+ and CD4+ T cell responses reportedly exhibited substantial breadth. Researchers reported similar non-spike TCR breadth in vaccine and placebo recipients.

J lost 2 bases, V lost 4 bases, and 13 bases had no gene match. Germline V gene sequence: CDR1 MGHRA, CDR2 YSYEKL. The CDR3 runs to 18 residues. The material was peripheral blood, obtained after recovery from COVID-19. This chain connects TRBV4-1 to TRBJ2-7, with 11 positions matching TRBD2. The clonotype was recovered from a human donor who had recovered from COVID-19. CDR3 amino acids: CASSLRTSGYSTAYEQYF. The CDR3 coding sequence is TGCGCCAGCAGCCTCCGGACTAGCGGGTATTCTACGGCCTACGAGCAGTACTTC.